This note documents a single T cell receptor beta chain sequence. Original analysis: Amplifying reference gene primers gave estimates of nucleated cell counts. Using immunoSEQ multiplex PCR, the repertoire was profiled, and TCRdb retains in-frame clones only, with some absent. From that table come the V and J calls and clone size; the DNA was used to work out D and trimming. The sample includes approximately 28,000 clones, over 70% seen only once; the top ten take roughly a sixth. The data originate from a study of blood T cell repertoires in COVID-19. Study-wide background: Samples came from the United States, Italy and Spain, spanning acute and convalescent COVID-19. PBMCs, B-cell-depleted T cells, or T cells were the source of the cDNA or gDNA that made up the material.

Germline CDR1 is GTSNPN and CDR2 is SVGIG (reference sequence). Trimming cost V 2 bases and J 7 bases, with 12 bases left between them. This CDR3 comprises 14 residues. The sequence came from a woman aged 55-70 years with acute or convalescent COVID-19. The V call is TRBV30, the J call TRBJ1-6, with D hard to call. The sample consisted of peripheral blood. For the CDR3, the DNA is TGTGCCTGGAGTACCGGACTGGGAAATTCACCCCTCCACTTT. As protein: CAWSTGLGNSPLHF.